This TCR beta chain was identified in a study of T cells after yellow fever vaccination. Production of TCR cDNA was by 5'RACE template switching, which also added a universal primer site and UMIs. TCRdb itself ran the 5' RACE reads through MiXCR, one entry per CDR3 protein. The repertoire holds tens of thousands of distinct CDR3 sequences, with roughly 6.9% as singletons. With 6 bases removed from V and 4 bases from J, the gap between germline ends came to 25 bases. There are 17 residues in the CDR3. CDR1 and CDR2 from the germline V gene are MNHEY and SMNVEV (reference sequence). Study-wide results and limits: A weaker secondary response peaked on day 5, the primary on day 15.

Of note for this clonotype: Antigen specificity is unknown.

The sequencing used CD8+ T cells sorted from PBMCs, collected about 5 days after the first yellow fever vaccination. This chain uses TRBV27 with TRBJ2-7; possible D gene TRBD2, 6 bases. The clonotype was recovered from a man younger than 35 who received the YFV17D yellow fever vaccine. The CDR3: CASSSQGLLGLQYEQYF. For the CDR3, the DNA is TGTGCCAGCAGCTCCCAGGGACTGTTAGGCCTCCAGTACGAGCAGTACTTC.